One T cell receptor (beta chain) is described in this entry. Its binding antigen is unknown. No per-base quality is available; no much larger clone lies one base away. For repertoire sequencing, the TCR beta CDR3 regions were amplified from RNA transcripts. The first round was an RT-PCR using HTBI primers with the Qiagen OneStep RT-PCR kit, and this first round was followed by a second-round multiplex PCR, then size selection and purification. Libraries were sequenced on an Illumina HiSeq2000 using paired-end 100 bp reads. In the original analysis: SOAPnuke was used to process the reads, removing any read that contained adapters or uncalled bases, had a mean Phred below 15, or lacked an exact match to the constant primer or identifier. COPE v1.2.5 was used to merge the high-quality paired reads. Each unique nucleotide sequence was defined as a clonotype, and clonotypes were aligned to IMGT TRB V, D and J references with MiTCR v1.1. The analysis was limited to V-J combinations with a frequency above 0.0001, which together covered over 99% of the repertoires. For each V-J combination, a TCR clonal expansion and chaos score was defined as F50 clonal expansion divided by the chaos observed in the TCRdist matrix. Features were reduced by Welch's t-statistics and random forest to approximately 13 V-J combinations, which fed a naive Bayes classifier. Thyroid-blood repertoire similarity was quantified with the Morisita-Horn index. The public sequencing data were trimmed at Q25 with fastp and processed into clonotypes with MiXCR by TCRdb, which kept only in-frame beta chains. Under each unique CDR3 protein, matching rows form one entry showing the most common genes and DNA. TCRdb, not the original authors, processed these V and J calls. The sample table holds some 370,000 distinct CDR3 sequences, of which about a sixth were seen once. The ten largest clonotypes hold 2.4% of the sample.

Hyperthyroidism was considered stable if no progression to ophthalmopathy occurred within 18 months of follow-up. Patients with hyperthyroidism were aged 18 to 65 years, had been newly diagnosed, and had a disease duration of less than 2 months. Patients with other autoimmune diseases, uncontrolled infections, pregnancy or lactation were excluded. Clinical symptoms, serum thyroxine, TRAb, thyroid ultrasound and orbital computed tomography formed the basis of the diagnosis. Using Ficoll-Paque density gradient centrifugation, PBMCs were isolated from about 9.4 ml of fresh peripheral blood. Total RNA was extracted with Trizol reagent and quality-checked on an Agilent 2100 Bioanalyzer. The CDR3 sequence holds 15 residues, the cysteine and phenylalanine included. CDR3 DNA only is kept here, 45 bases in frame from base 1. V is shortened by 2 bases, J by 5 bases, and the region joining them spans 15 bases. The germline V gene gives CDR1 as MNHEY and CDR2 as SVGAGI.

This sample is drawn from a study of Graves' ophthalmopathy and Graves' hyperthyroidism (dated by TCRdb to between 2017 and 2018). Describing the broader study: Peripheral blood was collected at initial diagnosis, before any treatment. For independent validation, a separate cohort was made up of about 18 hyperthyroidism patients plus 17 patients who later progressed from hyperthyroidism to ophthalmopathy. In total, 135 blood samples were TCR-sequenced: approximately 42 ophthalmopathy, some 80 hyperthyroidism and about 17 hyperthyroidism-to-ophthalmopathy patients. A discovery set of more than 90 patients (approximately 42 ophthalmopathy, around 57 stable hyperthyroidism) was enrolled to explore V-J signatures distinguishing ophthalmopathy from hyperthyroidism. In about six hyperthyroidism patients, the T-cell repertoires found in thyroid tissue were compared with those found in blood. The study used signatures of the TCR beta repertoire to tell Graves' ophthalmopathy apart from Graves' hyperthyroidism and to predict which patients would progress to ophthalmopathy. Following sample collection, hyperthyroidism patients were given methimazole at a starting dose of 30 mg daily, and ophthalmopathy patients were given high-dose intravenous methylprednisolone. The study at large found these results: Sample size was not statistically predetermined, and group allocation was not concealed from the investigators. In validation, the model predicted ophthalmopathy progression with 55% to 71% sensitivity and about 73% specificity; roughly eleven predicted patients were CT-confirmed with GO in a median of about 6.1 months. Most expanded thyroid clonotypes with a frequency above 0.001 also appeared in blood, which suggests that blood repertoires may reflect the immune response in the thyroid. In cross-validation, the 13-signature model distinguished ophthalmopathy from stable hyperthyroidism with approximately 90% sensitivity and 81% to 82% specificity, while in the test set the corresponding values were about 79% and 69%.

The sample was peripheral blood. The source of this sequence is an adult woman with stable Graves' hyperthyroidism. The V and J segments used are TRBV6-5 and TRBJ2-5, with the identity of the D gene unclear. At the DNA level, the sequence is TGTGCCAGCAGTTACCTCTTCCTGGGGAAGGAGACCCAGTACTTC. Its protein is CASSYLFLGKETQYF.